This record looks at one TCR beta chain sequence and its context. Its antigen target is currently unknown. It has no much larger one-base neighbor in the sample; base qualities were not kept. The sample comes from a study of cytomegalovirus exposure and HLA in healthy donors (dated by TCRdb to about 2017). About the investigation overall: An earlier analysis of 550 to 700 of the donors reported approximately 300 Gb of sequence data and about 100 million unique TCR beta sequences from 150 million to 200 million T cells. Roughly 300 gigabases of sequencing data and around 85 million unique TCR sequences made up an early release that covered approximately 620 HLA-typed donors. Of the approximately 400 genotyped donors, approximately 82% fell in the genetic ancestry cluster associated with self-reported Caucasian donors. The aim of the study was to test whether cataloging public T cell receptors could identify signatures of past pathogen exposure. Using immunosequencing, the study profiled T cell repertoires from 500 to 800 subjects and related those repertoires to cytomegalovirus serostatus. Besides the first cohort of more than 650 subjects, a separate validation cohort made up of some 110 different subjects was used. The study combined high-throughput TCR immunosequencing, statistical association of individual TCRs with disease status, and machine learning to predict cytomegalovirus infection status. To study patterns of TCR occurrence, a later analysis re-analyzed previously published TCR beta repertoires from several hundred donors and added high-resolution HLA genotyping. Rather than using new phenotypic data, the later analysis identified candidate immune exposures from TCR beta sequences and from how often those sequences occurred across donors. An earlier analysis of around 580 of the donors used high-throughput TCR beta sequencing to judge whether each TCR beta V gene segment behaved as functional or pseudogenic. Donor age, sex, ethnicity and CMV serostatus were compiled together with the repertoire data. Genome-wide SNP genotypes for about 65% of the roughly 700 donors were used in a later genetic analysis, which treated that subset as a discovery cohort. Every repertoire in the discovery cohort had been generated on one and the same sequencing platform. HLA typing covered class I and class II loci at four-digit resolution. Typing coverage differed by locus: A, B, C, DRB1 and DQB1 were typed in about 620-630 donors, DQA1 in approximately 520, DPA1 in approximately 600, and DPB1 in roughly 470. Because of strong linkage in the cohort, five DR-DQ haplotypes were treated as single units for association and clustering. Among approximately 370 genotyped donors of the cohort, an average of around 250,000 unique TCR beta nucleotide sequences was sequenced per donor, of which about 18% were non-productive.

Counted from cysteine to phenylalanine, this CDR3 has 14 amino acids. The retained sequence is limited to the CDR3, 42 bases, with the frame set at the first base. CDR1 WNHNN and CDR2 SYGVQD were looked up in the germline V gene (reference sequence). The V end loses 0 bases and the J end loses 6 bases, and a stretch of 11 bases separates them. Overall results and qualifications from the work: It was suggested by the authors that the approach could potentially be generalized to other disease states and immunological phenotypes. Three of the identified cytomegalovirus-associated TCR beta chains were confirmed in vitro to be specific for cytomegalovirus antigens. In both the original and validation cohorts, the classifier was reported to diagnose cytomegalovirus status with high specificity and sensitivity. Because some donors lacked HLA typing at each locus, the association tests relied only on the typed subset. In a later analysis, most CMV-associated TCR beta chains were found to appear HLA-restricted, with HLA associations seemingly driven largely by CMV exposure. V-gene and J-gene trimming of TCR beta chains was associated with a missense DCLRE1C variant in a later genetic analysis, and the association was replicated in an independent cohort. Specific HLA alleles were associated with about 17,000 TCR beta sequences at a false discovery rate of 0.05 in a later analysis. CMV serostatus was the only immune exposure information available for the cohort. According to a later analysis, TCR association rates differed among HLA loci, with DRB1 alleles showing the most associated TCRs and HLA-C alleles showing the fewest. According to a later genetic analysis, donors in an Asian-associated ancestry cluster had fewer N-insertions in productive TCRs than the approximately 670-donor mean. A further reported finding was that TCR beta sequences accurately predicted the HLA-A and HLA-B alleles for most subjects in the first cohort. Presence/absence analyses assumed roughly uniform sequencing depth across donors, an assumption that may not hold. The study gave a list of roughly 150 TCR beta chains associated with cytomegalovirus. An earlier analysis of several hundred of the donors showed that most TCR beta V segments appeared in productive rearrangements either about 87% or about 30% of the time, which broadly matched IMGT annotations. This cohort had only TCR beta chains sequenced, and the lack of alpha or paired-chain data limited which features could be detected. The earlier analysis of 587 of the donors excluded over 15 rarely observed V segments, including chromosome 9 orphons, because counts were too low. When HLA alleles, especially DR and DQ, strongly co-occurred, attributing TCR associations to individual alleles was difficult. The 87-base-pair reads could not distinguish some IMGT-functional V segments, including TRBV6-2 and TRBV6-3, so those segments were excluded. The sequencing pipeline was judged likely to have produced a cluster of highly shared sequence variants as a technical artifact. Compared with equally common non-associated chains, HLA-associated TCR beta chains in a later analysis were more clonally expanded and had lower generation probabilities. Most TCR sequences were observed very rarely across donors, whereas some public TCRs were present in many individuals. According to a later analysis, parvovirus B19, influenza, CMV and Epstein-Barr virus appeared linked to several top co-occurrence clusters. Linkage disequilibrium might explain the correlated functional status among segregating V segments, but an unknown experimental factor could not be excluded.

Library preparation was by the immunoSEQ multiplex PCR assay. For the multiplex PCR, a mixture combining 60 forward primers for TCR Vbeta segments and 13 reverse primers for TCR Jbeta segments was used. Amplification of the CDR3 region of rearranged TCR beta genes was performed with a multiplex PCR assay on genomic DNA. The amplified TCR beta libraries were sequenced on the Illumina HiSeq System as 87-base-pair reads. For the original study's pipeline: In a later analysis, tens of millions of unique TCR beta chains were counted across the roughly 670 repertoires, and roughly 9.9 million of these chains were shared by at least two donors. Raw reads were error-corrected and collapsed into unique sequences by a nearest-neighbor algorithm in which closely related sequences were merged to remove PCR and sequencing errors. V, D and J gene segments were assigned by aligning CDR3 sequences to IMGT reference sequences. For a sequence to be retained, a match of at least six nucleotides was required to both a V gene segment and a J gene segment. A rearrangement was called productive if the CDR3 had no stop codons and remained in frame with V and J, and every other rearrangement was called non-productive. CDR3 was defined by IMGT convention, running from the second conserved V-encoded cysteine to the conserved J-encoded phenylalanine. In an earlier analysis of 550 to 650 of the donors, sequences lacking an unambiguous match to a single V gene segment were excluded. In an earlier analysis of several hundred of the donors, V segments were called functional above 56.7% productive rearrangements and were called segregating when the between-donor standard deviation exceeded 5%. A statistical classification framework was developed to diagnose cytomegalovirus status using the catalog of TCR beta chain sequences. V and J gene assignment, in a later analysis, came from comparing TCR nucleotide sequences with IMGT/GENE-DB human TR gene sequences. Using the TCRdist pipeline, a later analysis assigned CDR3 sequences along with most-parsimonious VDJ recombination scenarios. A later analysis defined each TCR beta chain by its CDR3 amino acid sequence plus V-gene family, and excluded reads lacking a unique V-gene family. As a way to deal with suspected cross-contamination and a sequencing artifact, a later analysis dropped roughly 620 nucleotide sequences that were highly shared and had low generation probability. A later analysis calculated a clonal expansion index for each public chain from normalized within-repertoire ranks of inferred template counts. Generation probabilities in a later analysis came from a VDJ recombination model fitted to out-of-frame rearrangements, and those results were checked against IGoR. In a later analysis, TCR-TCR, TCR-HLA and TCR-CMV co-occurrence was scored with hypergeometric tests, and a repertoire-size bias correction was applied to TCR pairs. In a later analysis, false discovery rates were estimated by permuting HLA or CMV assignments 20 times. A later analysis grouped co-occurring TCRs with DBSCAN, adding TCRdist sequence similarity when clustering within HLA-allele-positive subsets. For co-occurrence clustering, repertoires with fewer than 30,000 or more than 120,000 public chains were excluded, along with 4 to 6 repertoires with anomalous nucleotide sharing. Held by TCRdb, this immuneACCESS table contains in-frame sequences only and omits some clones. Under half of the omission traces to an unresolved V gene where checked; the cause of the rest is unknown. Clone size and V and J calls were adopted from that table, with D and trimming inferred from the DNA. This sample comprises around 120,000 clones, around 76% of them detected only once. Jointly, the top ten make up 25% to 35% of the sample.

The cohort was made up of about 610 healthy bone marrow donors. All cohort members were sampled while nominally healthy, although unrecorded immune exposures were likely present. The donor was CMV seropositive and was included in the group of approximately 310 seropositive cohort members. Each donor provided a peripheral blood sample, and peripheral blood mononuclear cells were used for TCR beta sequencing. The Qiagen DNeasy Blood Extraction Kit was used to extract genomic DNA from the blood cell samples. The sequencing input was PBMCs. This TCR was sampled from a man aged 55 to 69 in good health and CMV-seropositive. The chain joins TRBV10-1 to TRBJ1-2; tentative D gene TRBD1, with 5 bases matching. The CDR3 loop reads CASSESREVNGYTF. The nucleotides read TGCGCCAGCAGTGAGTCCAGGGAAGTGAATGGCTACACCTTC.